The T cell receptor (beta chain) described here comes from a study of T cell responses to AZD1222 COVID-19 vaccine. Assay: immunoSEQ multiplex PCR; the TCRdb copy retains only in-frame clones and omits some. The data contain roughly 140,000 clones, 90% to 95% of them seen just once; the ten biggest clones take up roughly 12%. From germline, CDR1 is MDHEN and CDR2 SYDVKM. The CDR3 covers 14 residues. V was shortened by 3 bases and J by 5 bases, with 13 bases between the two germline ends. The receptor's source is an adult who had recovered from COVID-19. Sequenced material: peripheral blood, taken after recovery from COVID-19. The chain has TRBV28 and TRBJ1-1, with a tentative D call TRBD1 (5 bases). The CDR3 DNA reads TGTGCCAGCAGTTTCCAGGGCCCTTTGACTGAAGCTTTCTTT. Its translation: CASSFQGPLTEAFF.